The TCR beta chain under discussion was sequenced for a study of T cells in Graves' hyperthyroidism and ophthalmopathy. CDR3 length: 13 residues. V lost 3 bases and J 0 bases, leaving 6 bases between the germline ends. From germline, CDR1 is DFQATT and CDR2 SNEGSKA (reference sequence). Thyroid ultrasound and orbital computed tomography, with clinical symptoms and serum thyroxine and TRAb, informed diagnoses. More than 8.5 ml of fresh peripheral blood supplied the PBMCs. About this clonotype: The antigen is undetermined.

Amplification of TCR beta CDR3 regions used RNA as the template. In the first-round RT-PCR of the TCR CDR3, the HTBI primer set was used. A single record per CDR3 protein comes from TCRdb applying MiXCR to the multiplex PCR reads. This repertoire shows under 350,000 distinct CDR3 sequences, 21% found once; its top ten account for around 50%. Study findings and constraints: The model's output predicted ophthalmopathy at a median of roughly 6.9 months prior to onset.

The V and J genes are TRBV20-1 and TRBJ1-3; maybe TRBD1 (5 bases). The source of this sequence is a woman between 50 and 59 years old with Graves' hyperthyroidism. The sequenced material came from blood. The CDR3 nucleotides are TGCAGTGCTAGGGGACTCTCTGGAAACACCATATATTTT. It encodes CSARGLSGNTIYF.